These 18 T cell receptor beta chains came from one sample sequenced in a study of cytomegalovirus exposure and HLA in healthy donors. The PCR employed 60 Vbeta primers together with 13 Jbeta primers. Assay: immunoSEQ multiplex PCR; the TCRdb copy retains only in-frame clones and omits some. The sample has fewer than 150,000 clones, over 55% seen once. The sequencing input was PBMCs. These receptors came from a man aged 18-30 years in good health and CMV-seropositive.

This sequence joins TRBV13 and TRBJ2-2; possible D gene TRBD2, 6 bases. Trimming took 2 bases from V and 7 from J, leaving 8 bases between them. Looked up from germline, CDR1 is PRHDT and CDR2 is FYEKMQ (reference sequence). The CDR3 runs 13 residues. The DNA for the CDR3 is TGTGCCAGCAGCTTACGGGGGATCGGGGAGCTGTTTTTT. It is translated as CASSLRGIGELFF.

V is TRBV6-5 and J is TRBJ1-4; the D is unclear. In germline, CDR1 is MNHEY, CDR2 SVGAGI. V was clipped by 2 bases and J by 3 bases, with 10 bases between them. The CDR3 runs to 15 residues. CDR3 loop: CASSYDRVSNEKLFF. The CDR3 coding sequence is TGTGCCAGCAGTTACGATAGAGTCTCTAATGAAAAACTGTTTTTT.

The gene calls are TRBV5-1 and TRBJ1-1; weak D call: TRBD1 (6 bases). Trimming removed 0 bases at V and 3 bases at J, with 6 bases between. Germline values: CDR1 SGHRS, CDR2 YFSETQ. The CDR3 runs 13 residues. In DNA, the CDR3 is TGCGCCAGCAGCTTGGACAGGGACACTGAAGCTTTCTTT. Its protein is CASSLDRDTEAFF.

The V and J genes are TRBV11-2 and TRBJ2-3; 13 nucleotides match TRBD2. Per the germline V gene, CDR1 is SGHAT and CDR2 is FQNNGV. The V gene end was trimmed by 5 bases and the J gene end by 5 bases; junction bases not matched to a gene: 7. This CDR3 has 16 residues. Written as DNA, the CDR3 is TGTGCCAGCAGCCATACTAGCGGGGGGGCCGGAGATACGCAGTATTTT. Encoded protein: CASSHTSGGAGDTQYF.

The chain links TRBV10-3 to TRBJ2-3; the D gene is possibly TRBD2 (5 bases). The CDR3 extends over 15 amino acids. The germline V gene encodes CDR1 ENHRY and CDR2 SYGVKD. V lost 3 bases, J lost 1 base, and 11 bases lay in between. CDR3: CAISDGNSGTDTQYF. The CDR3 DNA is TGTGCCATCAGTGATGGGAATAGCGGCACAGATACGCAGTATTTT.

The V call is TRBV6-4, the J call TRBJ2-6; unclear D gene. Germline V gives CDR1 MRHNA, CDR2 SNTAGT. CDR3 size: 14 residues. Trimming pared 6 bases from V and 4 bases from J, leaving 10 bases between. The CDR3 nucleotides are TGTGCCAGCAGAAGTGGAGCGGGGGCCAACGTCCTGACTTTC. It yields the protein CASRSGAGANVLTF.

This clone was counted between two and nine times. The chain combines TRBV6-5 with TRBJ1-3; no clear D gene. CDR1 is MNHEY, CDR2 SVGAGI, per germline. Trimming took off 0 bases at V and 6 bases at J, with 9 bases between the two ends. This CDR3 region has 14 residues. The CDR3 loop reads CASSYSRTANTIYF. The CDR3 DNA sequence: TGTGCCAGCAGTTACTCGAGGACTGCAAACACCATATATTTT.

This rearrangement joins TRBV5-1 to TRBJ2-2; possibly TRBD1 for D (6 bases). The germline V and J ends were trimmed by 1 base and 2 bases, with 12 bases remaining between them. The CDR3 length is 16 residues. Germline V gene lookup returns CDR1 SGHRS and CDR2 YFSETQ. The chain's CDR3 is CASSLWGHSNTGELFF. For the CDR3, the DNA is TGCGCCAGCAGCTTGTGGGGACACTCTAACACCGGGGAGCTGTTTTTT.

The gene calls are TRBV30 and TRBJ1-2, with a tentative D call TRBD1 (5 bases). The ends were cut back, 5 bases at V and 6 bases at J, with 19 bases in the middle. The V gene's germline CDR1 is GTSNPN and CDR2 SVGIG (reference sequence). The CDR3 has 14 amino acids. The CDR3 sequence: CAWSLGGLVDGYTF. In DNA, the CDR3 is TGTGCCTGGTCTTTGGGGGGGTTGGTGGATGGCTACACCTTC.

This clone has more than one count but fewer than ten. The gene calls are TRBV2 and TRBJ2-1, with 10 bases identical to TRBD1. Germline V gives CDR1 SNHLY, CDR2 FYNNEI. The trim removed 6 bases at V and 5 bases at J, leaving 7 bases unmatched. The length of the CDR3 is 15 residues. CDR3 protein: CASSWDRGSDNEQFF. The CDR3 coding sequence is TGTGCCAGCAGCTGGGACAGGGGCTCGGACAATGAGCAGTTCTTC.

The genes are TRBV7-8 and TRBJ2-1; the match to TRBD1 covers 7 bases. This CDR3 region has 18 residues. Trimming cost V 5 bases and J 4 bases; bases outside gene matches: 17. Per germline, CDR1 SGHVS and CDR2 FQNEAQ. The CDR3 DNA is TGTGCCAGCAGCCCAGAACAGGGGTTTGGCCCCATATACAATGAGCAGTTCTTC. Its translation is CASSPEQGFGPIYNEQFF.

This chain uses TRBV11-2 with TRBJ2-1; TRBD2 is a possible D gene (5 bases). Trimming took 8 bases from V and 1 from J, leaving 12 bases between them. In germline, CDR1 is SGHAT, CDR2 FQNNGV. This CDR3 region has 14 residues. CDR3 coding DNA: TGTGCCAGCGGATTAGCGACATCCTACAATGAGCAGTTCTTC. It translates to CASGLATSYNEQFF.

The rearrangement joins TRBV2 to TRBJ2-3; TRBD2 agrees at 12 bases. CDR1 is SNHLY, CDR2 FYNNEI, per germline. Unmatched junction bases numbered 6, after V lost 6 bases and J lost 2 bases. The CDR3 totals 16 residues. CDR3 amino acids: CASRPTSGGPTDTQYF. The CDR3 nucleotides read TGTGCCAGCAGGCCAACTAGCGGGGGGCCCACAGATACGCAGTATTTT.

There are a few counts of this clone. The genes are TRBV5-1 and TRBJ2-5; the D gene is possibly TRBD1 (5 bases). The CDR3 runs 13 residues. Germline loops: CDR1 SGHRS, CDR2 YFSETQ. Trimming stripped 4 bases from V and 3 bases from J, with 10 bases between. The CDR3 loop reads CASSVREKETQYF. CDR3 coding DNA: TGCGCCAGCAGCGTCAGGGAAAAAGAGACCCAGTACTTC.

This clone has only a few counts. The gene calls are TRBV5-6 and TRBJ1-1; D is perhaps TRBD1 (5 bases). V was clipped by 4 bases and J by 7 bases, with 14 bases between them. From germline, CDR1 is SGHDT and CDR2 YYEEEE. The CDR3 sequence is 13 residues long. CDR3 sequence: CASSPGPGLEAFF. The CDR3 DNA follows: TGTGCCAGCAGCCCGGGACCGGGACTTGAAGCTTTCTTT.

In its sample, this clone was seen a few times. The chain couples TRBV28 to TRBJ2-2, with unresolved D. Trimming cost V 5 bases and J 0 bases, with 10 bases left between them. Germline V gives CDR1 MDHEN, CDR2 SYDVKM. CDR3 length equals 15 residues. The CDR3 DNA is TGTGCCAGCAGTCCCACGGTGACGAACACCGGGGAGCTGTTTTTT. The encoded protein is CASSPTVTNTGELFF.

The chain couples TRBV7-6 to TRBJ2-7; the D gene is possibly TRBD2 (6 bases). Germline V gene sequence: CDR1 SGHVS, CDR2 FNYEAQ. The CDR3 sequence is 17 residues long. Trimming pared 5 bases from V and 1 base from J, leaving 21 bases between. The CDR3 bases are TGTGCCAGCAGCCCACGGGGGAAACCAAAACTATCCTACGAGCAGTACGTC. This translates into CASSPRGKPKLSYEQYV.

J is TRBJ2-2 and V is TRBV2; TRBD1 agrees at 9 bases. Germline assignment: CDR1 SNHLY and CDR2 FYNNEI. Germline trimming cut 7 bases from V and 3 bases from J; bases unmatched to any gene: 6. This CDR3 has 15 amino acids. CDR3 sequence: CASTGDRAYTGELFF. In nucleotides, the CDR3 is TGTGCCAGCACCGGGGACAGGGCTTACACCGGGGAGCTGTTTTTT.